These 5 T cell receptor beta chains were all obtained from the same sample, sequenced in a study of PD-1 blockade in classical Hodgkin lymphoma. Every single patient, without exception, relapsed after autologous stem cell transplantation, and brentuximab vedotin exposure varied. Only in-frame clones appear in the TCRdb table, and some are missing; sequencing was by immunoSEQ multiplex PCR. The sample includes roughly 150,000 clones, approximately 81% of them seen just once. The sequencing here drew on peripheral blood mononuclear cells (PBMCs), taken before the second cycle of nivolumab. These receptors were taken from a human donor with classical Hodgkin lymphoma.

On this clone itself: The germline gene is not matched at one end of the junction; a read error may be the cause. The CDR3 protein is CASSSDRNTEAFF. CDR3 bases: TGTGCTAGCAGCTCCGACAGGAACACTGAAGCTTTCTTT. The chain is built from TRBV7-7 and TRBJ1-1, with D possibly being TRBD1 (5 bases). CDR3 length equals 13 residues. Germline CDR1 is SSHAT and CDR2 is FNYEAQ (reference sequence).

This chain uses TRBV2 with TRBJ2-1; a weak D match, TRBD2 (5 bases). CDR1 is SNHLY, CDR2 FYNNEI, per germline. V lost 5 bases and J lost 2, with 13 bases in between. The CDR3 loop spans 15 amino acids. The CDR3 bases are TGTGCCAGCAGTCGGGGATGGAGCCCCTACAATGAGCAGTTCTTC. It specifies CASSRGWSPYNEQFF.

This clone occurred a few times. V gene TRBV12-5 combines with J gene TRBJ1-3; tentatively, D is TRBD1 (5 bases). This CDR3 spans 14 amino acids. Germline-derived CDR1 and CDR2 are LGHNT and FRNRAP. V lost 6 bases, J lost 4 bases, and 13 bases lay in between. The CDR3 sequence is CASGGTGMGNTIYF. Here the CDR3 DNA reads TGTGCTAGTGGGGGGACTGGGATGGGAAACACCATATATTTT.

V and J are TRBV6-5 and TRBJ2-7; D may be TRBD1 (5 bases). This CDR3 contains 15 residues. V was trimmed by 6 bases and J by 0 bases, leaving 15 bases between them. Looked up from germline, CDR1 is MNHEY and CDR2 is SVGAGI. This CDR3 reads CASRPLDSYSYEQYF. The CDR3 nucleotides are TGTGCCAGCAGGCCCCTCGACAGCTACTCCTACGAGCAGTACTTC.

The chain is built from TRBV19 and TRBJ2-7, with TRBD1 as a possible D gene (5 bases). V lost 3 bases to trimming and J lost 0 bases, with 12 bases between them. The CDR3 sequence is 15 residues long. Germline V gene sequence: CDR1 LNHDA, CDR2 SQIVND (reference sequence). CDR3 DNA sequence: TGTGCCAGTAGTATTTCCGACAGCCGCTCCTACGAGCAGTACTTC. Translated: CASSISDSRSYEQYF.